The entry below describes one T cell receptor beta chain. Its cognate antigen is unknown. The data belong to a study of T cell repertoires in cytomegalovirus infection. This CDR3 is built from 14 residues. Deletions cut 3 bases from V and 5 bases from J, with 11 bases between. Germline V CDR1 and CDR2: MDHEN, SYDVKM. Each CDR3 protein gets one entry after TCRdb re-called the reads with MiXCR. Counted here are some 560,000 distinct CDR3 sequences, roughly 42% occurring once; the ten biggest clones make up 48%. This receptor was identified in a human donor in good health (CMV status not recorded). Some clones in this sample may be carry-over from other donors' samples. The sample consisted of cultured PBMCs, taken from culture after CMV antigen stimulation. The rearrangement uses TRBV28 and TRBJ1-5, with unresolved D. The CDR3 sequence is CASSLTTLDQPQHF. The CDR3 DNA sequence: TGTGCCAGCAGTTTGACGACACTTGATCAGCCCCAGCATTTT. Full variable domain (remainder filled in from reference TRBV28 and TRBJ1-5): DVKVTQSSRYLVKRTGEKVFLECVQDMDHENMFWYRQDPGLGLRLIYFSYDVKMKEKGDIPEGYSVSREKKERFSLILESASTNQTSMYLCASSLTTLDQPQHFGDGTRLSIL.